These 10 T cell receptor beta chains share one sample of origin, sequenced in a study of human T cells and chemical hapten exposure. One entry per CDR3 protein, called by TCRdb with MiXCR from the RACE reads. The sample records some 82,000 distinct CDR3 sequences, 9.5% to 12% being singletons. The sample's time point: patch test 1, 2 weeks after DPC sensitization. Noted treatment: therapeutic diphenylcyclopropenone sensitization with weekly scalp DPC. Sequenced material: whole blood, taken in connection with sensitization to the hapten diphenylcyclopropenone (DPC). The receptors come from a woman between 45 and 60 years old with alopecia areata. Some clones in this sample may be carry-over from other donors' samples.

This clonotype has at least ten counts. The gene calls are TRBV7-9 and TRBJ1-6; D call uncertain. Germline V gene data show CDR1 as SEHNR and CDR2 as FQNEAQ (reference sequence). V dropped 7 bases and J dropped 5 bases, with 9 bases sitting between them. This CDR3 contains 13 residues. The CDR3 region is CASTQDHNSPLHF. CDR3 nucleotide sequence: TGTGCCAGCACTCAGGACCATAATTCACCCCTCCACTTT.

The rearrangement links TRBV12-3 or TRBV12-4 to TRBJ2-2, with 10 bases that match TRBD2. The CDR3 sequence is 17 residues long. J was trimmed by 2 bases and V by 6 bases; bases with no gene match: 9. The CDR3 nucleotides read TGTGCCAGCAGGACGGGGACTAGCGTGACAAACACCGGGGAGCTGTTTTTT. Amino acid sequence: CASRTGTSVTNTGELFF.

This clonotype has only a few counts. J is TRBJ2-5 and V is TRBV21-1; the table's D call of TRBD1 was not tested on the DNA. TRBV21-1 is an annotated pseudogene. The CDR3 runs 16 residues. CDR3 nucleotide sequence: TGTGCCAGCAGCTCCCGAGTAGGGTGTTCTTCGAAGACCCAGTACTTC. It codes for CASSSRVGCSSKTQYF.

This clonotype was counted at least ten times. V is TRBV18 and J is TRBJ1-2, with D maybe TRBD1 (5 bases). V gave up 3 bases and J gave up 4 bases, with 12 bases separating them. Germline V gene lookup returns CDR1 KGHSH and CDR2 LQKENI. CDR3 length equals 14 residues. The DNA for the CDR3 is TGTGCCAGCTCACCGGTACAGGCAACCTATGGCTACACCTTC. Translated, it gives CASSPVQATYGYTF.

This clonotype has a count of ten or more. The chain employs TRBV2 and TRBJ1-5, with D unresolved. The CDR3 length is 15 residues. Between the trimmed V and J ends, which lost 1 base and 1 base, there was a span of 8 bases. Looked up from germline, CDR1 is SNHLY and CDR2 is FYNNEI. CDR3 sequence: CASSEGTVSNQPQHF. CDR3 sequence (DNA): TGTGCCAGCAGTGAAGGCACAGTGAGCAATCAGCCCCAGCATTTT.

At least ten counts were recorded for this clonotype. The rearrangement uses TRBV29-1 and TRBJ2-1, with D perhaps matching TRBD2 (6 bases). The ends were cut back, 5 bases at V and 4 bases at J, with 9 bases in the middle. CDR3 length: 12 amino acids. CDR1 SQVTM and CDR2 ANQGSEA come from the germline V gene. The CDR3 nucleotides read TGCAGCGTTAGGCGGGAATACAATGAGCAGTTCTTC. Its protein product is CSVRREYNEQFF.

This clonotype was seen a handful of times. The V call is TRBV28, the J call TRBJ1-2; TRBD1 is a possible D gene (5 bases). CDR3 length equals 13 residues. Looked up from germline, CDR1 is MDHEN and CDR2 is SYDVKM. V shed 6 bases and J shed 2 bases, with 10 bases lying between them. Here the CDR3 DNA reads TGTGCCAGCAGGGGGGTGACAAACTATGGCTACACCTTC. Its translation: CASRGVTNYGYTF.

In this sample, this clonotype turned up a few times. The chain uses TRBV7-2 and TRBJ2-7, with TRBD2 as a possible D gene (6 bases). V was trimmed by 2 bases and J by 0 bases, leaving 11 bases between them. Per germline, CDR1 SGHTA and CDR2 FQGNSA. The CDR3 sequence is 15 residues long. The chain's CDR3 is CASSLWGDSSYEQYF. CDR3 DNA sequence: TGTGCCAGCAGCTTATGGGGGGACTCCTCCTACGAGCAGTACTTC.

V is TRBV7-9 and J is TRBJ2-3; 10 nucleotides agree with TRBD1. V lost 4 bases and J lost 1; bases outside the gene matches: 11. The CDR3 contains 18 residues. CDR1 SEHNR and CDR2 FQNEAQ come from the germline V gene (reference sequence). CDR3 protein: CASSSPRDRGLGTDTQYF. CDR3 in DNA: TGTGCCAGCAGCTCTCCGAGGGACAGGGGATTGGGCACAGATACGCAGTATTTT.

CDR3 nucleotides: TGTGCCAGCAGCTTGGGGAAAGCGAGTTCACCCCTCCACTTT. This encodes CASSLGKASSPLHF. The chain recombines TRBV7-3 with TRBJ1-6; the D is unclear. This CDR3 is built from 14 residues. Trimming left V 3 bases short and J 9 bases short, with 12 bases between. Germline-derived CDR1 and CDR2 are SGHTA and FQGTGA.